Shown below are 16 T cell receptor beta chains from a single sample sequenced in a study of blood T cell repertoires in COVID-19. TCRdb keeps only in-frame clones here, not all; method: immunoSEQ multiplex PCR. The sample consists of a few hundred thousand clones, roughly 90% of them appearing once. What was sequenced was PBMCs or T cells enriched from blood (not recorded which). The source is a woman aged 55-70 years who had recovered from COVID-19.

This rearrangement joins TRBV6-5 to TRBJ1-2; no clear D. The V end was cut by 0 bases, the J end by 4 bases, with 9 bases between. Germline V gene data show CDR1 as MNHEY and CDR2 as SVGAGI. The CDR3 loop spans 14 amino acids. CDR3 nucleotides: TGTGCCAGCAGTTACTCGGAGGATCGCTATGGCTACACCTTC. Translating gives CASSYSEDRYGYTF.

The CDR3 region has the DNA TGTGCCAGCTCCTTTACAGGGGCCTACGAGCAGTACTTC. Protein: CASSFTGAYEQYF. This chain connects TRBV2 to TRBJ2-7; 7 positions agree with TRBD1. V shed 8 bases and J 2 bases; nucleotides not matched to a gene: 6. Germline values: CDR1 SNHLY, CDR2 FYNNEI. This CDR3 is built from 13 residues.

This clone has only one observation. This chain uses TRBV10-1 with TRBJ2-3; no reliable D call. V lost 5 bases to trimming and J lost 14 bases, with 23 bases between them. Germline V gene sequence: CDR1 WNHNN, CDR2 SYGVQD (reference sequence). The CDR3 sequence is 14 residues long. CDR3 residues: CASSSLVGAGGLYF. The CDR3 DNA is TGCGCCAGCAGTTCTTTGGTTGGTGCTGGTGGCCTGTATTTT.

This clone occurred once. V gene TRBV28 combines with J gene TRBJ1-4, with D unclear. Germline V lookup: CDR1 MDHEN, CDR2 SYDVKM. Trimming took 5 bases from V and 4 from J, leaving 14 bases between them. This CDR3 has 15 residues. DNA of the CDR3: TGTGCCAGCAGTCTTCTAGGGCGGGTTAATGAAAAACTGTTTTTT. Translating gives CASSLLGRVNEKLFF.

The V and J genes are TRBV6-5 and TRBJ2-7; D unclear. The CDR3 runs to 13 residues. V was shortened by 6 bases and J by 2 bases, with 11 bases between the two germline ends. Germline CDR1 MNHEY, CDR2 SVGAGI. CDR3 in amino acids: CASRGPGPYEQYF. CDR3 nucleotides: TGTGCCAGCAGGGGTCCAGGTCCCTACGAGCAGTACTTC.

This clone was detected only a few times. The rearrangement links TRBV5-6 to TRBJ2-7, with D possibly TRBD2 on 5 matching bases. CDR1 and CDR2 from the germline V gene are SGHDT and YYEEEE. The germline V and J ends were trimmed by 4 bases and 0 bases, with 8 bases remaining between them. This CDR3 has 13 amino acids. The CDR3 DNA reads TGTGCCAGCAGCGCCCGGGACTCCTACGAGCAGTACTTC. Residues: CASSARDSYEQYF.

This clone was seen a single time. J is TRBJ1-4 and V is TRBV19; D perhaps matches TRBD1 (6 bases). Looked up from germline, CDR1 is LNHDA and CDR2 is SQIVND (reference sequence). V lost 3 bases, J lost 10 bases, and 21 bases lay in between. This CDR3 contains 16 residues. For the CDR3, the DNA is TGTGCCAGTAGTATTCCCGCCACAGGGTTCAACGGAAAACTGTTTTTT. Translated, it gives CASSIPATGFNGKLFF.

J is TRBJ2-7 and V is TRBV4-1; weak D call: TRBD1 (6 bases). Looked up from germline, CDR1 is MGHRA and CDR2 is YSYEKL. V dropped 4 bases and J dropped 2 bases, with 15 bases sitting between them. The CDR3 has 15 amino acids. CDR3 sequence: CASSRGTRETYEQYF. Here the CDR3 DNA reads TGCGCCAGCAGCCGAGGGACAAGGGAAACCTACGAGCAGTACTTC.

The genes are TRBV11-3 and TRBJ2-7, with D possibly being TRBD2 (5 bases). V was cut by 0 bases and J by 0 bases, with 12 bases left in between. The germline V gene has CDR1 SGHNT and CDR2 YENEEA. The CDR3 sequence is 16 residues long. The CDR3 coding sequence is TGTGCCAGCAGCTTAGATGGGCCGGGGAGCTCCTACGAGCAGTACTTC. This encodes CASSLDGPGSSYEQYF.

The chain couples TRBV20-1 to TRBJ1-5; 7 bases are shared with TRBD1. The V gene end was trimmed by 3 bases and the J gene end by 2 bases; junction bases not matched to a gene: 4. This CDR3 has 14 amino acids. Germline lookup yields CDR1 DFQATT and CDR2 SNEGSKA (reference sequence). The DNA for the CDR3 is TGCAGTGCTAGTCCTCAGGGGGGCAATCAGCCCCAGCATTTT. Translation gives CSASPQGGNQPQHF.

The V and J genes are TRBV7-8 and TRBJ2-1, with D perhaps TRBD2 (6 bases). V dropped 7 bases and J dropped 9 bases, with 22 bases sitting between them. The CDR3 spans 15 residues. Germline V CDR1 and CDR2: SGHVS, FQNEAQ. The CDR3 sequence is CASNPGTTLAAEQFF. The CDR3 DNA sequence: TGTGCCAGCAACCCAGGGACCACACTAGCTGCTGAGCAGTTCTTC.

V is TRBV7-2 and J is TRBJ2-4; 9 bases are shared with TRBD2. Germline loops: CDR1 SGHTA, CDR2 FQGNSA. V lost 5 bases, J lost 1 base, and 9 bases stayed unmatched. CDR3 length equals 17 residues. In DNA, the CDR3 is TGTGCCAGCAGCGTAGAGAGCGGGGGGCAGGCCAAAAACATTCAGTACTTC. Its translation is CASSVESGGQAKNIQYF.

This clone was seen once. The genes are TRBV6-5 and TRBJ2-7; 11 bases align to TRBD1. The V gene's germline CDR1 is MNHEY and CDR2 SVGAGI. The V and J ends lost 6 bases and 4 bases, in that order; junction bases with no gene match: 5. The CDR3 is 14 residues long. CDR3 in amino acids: CASRNRDRGYEQYF. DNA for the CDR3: TGTGCCAGCAGGAACCGGGACAGGGGGTACGAGCAGTACTTC.

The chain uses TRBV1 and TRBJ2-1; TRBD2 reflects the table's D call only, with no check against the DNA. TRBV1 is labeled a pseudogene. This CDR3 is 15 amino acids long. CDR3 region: CTSSLAGGTYNEQFF. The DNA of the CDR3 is TGCACCAGCAGCTTAGCGGGGGGAACCTACAATGAGCAGTTCTTC.

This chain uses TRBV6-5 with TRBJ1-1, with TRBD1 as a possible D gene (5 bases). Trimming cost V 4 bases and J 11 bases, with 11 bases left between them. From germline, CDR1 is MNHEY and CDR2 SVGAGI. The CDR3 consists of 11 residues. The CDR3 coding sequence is TGTGCCAGCAGTTGGGGCGCGGGGGCTTTCTTT. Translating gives CASSWGAGAFF.

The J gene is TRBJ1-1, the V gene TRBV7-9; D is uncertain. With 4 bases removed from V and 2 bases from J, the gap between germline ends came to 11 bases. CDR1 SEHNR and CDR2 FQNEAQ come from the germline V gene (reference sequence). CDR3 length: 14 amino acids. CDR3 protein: CASSSPELNTEAFF. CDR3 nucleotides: TGTGCCAGCAGCTCCCCCGAGCTTAACACTGAAGCTTTCTTT.